This TCR beta chain was found in a study of T cells in Graves' hyperthyroidism and ophthalmopathy. Whole-study results and caveats: Most thyroid clonotypes with frequency above 0.001 were detected in blood.

Ten or more counts support this clonotype. Its target is not known. Germline V gene sequence: CDR1 KGHDR, CDR2 SFDVKD. Trimming took off 8 bases at V and 0 bases at J, with 6 bases between the two ends. The CDR3 contains 13 residues. Uncontrolled infection, other autoimmune disease, pregnancy or lactation excluded patients. TCR beta CDR3 regions were amplified from RNA. HTBI primers were the set used in a first-round RT-PCR of the TCR CDR3. Each CDR3 protein is one row after TCRdb ran MiXCR on the multiplex PCR reads. This repertoire shows about 360,000 distinct CDR3 sequences, roughly 25% found once; its top ten account for more than 60%.

The genes are TRBV24-1 and TRBJ2-2; D not resolved. This receptor was identified in a man aged 45-60 years with Graves' hyperthyroidism. Material: blood. The CDR3 loop is CATKESNTGELFF. The CDR3 DNA reads TGTGCCACCAAGGAGTCGAACACCGGGGAGCTGTTTTTT.